The subject of this entry is one T cell receptor (beta chain). Its specificity is not known. This sample was included in a study of cytomegalovirus exposure and HLA in healthy donors. Study details: Genotyping of hundreds of donors showed that 80% to 85% belonged to the Caucasian-associated ancestry cluster.

Study-level findings and limits: A few CMV-associated chains proved CMV antigen-specific in vitro. The only immune exposure information that was available was CMV serostatus. Presence/absence analyses assumed roughly uniform sequencing depth across donors.

The PCR ran on 60 Vbeta and 13 Jbeta primers. TCRdb's copy holds only in-frame clones and misses some; the assay was immunoSEQ multiplex PCR. The table includes some 52,000 clones, about three quarters detected once. Per germline, CDR1 MNHEY and CDR2 SVGAGI. There are 14 residues in the CDR3. V dropped 7 bases and J dropped 3 bases, with 16 bases sitting between them. Sequenced sample: PBMCs. The gene calls are TRBV6-5 and TRBJ2-7; possible D gene TRBD2, 5 bases. This clonotype originated in a woman between 50 and 59 years old in good health and CMV-seronegative. CDR3 protein: CASKRGEGIYEQYF. The CDR3 DNA reads as TGTGCCAGCAAACGGGGTGAGGGTATCTACGAGCAGTACTTC.